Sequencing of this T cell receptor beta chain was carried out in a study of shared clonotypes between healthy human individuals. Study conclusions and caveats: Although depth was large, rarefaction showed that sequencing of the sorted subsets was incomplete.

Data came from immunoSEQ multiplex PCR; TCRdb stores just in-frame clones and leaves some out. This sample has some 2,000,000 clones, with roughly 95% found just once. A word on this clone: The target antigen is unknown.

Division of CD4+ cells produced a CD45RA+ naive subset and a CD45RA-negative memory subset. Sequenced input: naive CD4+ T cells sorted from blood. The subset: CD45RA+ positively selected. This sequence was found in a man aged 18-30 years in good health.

CDR3 in DNA: TGTGCCAGCAGTTTATATCCGGGACAGGGGAATTCACCCCTCCACTTT. As protein: CASSLYPGQGNSPLHF. This chain joins TRBV28 and TRBJ1-6, with 10 bases matching TRBD1. CDR3 length: 16 residues. Germline CDR1 and CDR2: MDHEN and SYDVKM. The V gene end was trimmed by 1 base and the J gene end by 7 bases; junction bases not matched to a gene: 4.